This T cell receptor beta chain derives from a study of T cells in Graves' hyperthyroidism and ophthalmopathy. Study-level findings and limits: Researchers report that a 13 V-J model separated ophthalmopathy from stable hyperthyroidism. Blood held most thyroid clonotypes expanded above 0.001 frequency.

Hyperthyroidism had been newly diagnosed in patients aged 18 to 65, and its duration was under 2 months. Patients showing uncontrolled infection, other autoimmune disease, pregnancy or lactation were ineligible. There were TCR beta CDR3 regions amplified from RNA transcripts. The TCR CDR3 was amplified in a first-round RT-PCR using the HTBI primer set. TCRdb called the multiplex PCR reads again in MiXCR, with one record for every CDR3 protein. The sample carries more than 300,000 distinct CDR3 sequences, 17% recorded once. This clonotype was counted at least ten times. Its antigen is still unknown. This CDR3 comprises 17 residues. Germline values: CDR1 MNHNS, CDR2 SASEGT. V was cut by 2 bases and J by 0 bases, with 16 bases left in between.

The V call is TRBV6-1, the J call TRBJ1-1; D not certain. The receptor was isolated from a young woman with Graves' hyperthyroidism that later progressed to Graves' ophthalmopathy. The sequenced sample was blood. In DNA, the CDR3 is TGTGCCAGCAGTGAATGGGTTAGGACCCAGCTGAACACTGAAGCTTTCTTT. Translation gives CASSEWVRTQLNTEAFF.